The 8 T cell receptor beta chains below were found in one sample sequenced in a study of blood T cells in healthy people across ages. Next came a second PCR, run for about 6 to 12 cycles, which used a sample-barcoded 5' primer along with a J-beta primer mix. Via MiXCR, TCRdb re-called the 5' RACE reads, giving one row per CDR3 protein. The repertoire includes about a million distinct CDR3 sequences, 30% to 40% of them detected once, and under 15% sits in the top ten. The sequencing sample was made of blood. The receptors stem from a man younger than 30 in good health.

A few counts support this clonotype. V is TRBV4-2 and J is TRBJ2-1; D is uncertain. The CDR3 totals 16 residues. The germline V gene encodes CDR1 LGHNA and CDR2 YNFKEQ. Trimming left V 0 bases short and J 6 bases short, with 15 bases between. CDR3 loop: CASSQDFLVSINEQFF. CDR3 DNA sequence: TGTGCCAGCAGCCAAGATTTTTTGGTCAGTATCAATGAGCAGTTCTTC.

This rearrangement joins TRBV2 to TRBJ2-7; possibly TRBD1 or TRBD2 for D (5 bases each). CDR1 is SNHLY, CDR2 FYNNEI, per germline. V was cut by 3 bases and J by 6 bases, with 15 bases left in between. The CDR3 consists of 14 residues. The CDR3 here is CASSEGTLFREQYF. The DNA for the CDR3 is TGTGCCAGCAGTGAGGGGACCCTTTTCCGCGAGCAGTACTTC. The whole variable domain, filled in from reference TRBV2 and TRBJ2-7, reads EPEVTQTPSHQVTQMGQEVILRCVPISNHLYFYWYRQILGQKVEFLVSFYNNEISEKSEIFDDQFSVERPDGSNFTLKIRSTKLEDSAMYFCASSEGTLFREQYFGPGTRLTVT.

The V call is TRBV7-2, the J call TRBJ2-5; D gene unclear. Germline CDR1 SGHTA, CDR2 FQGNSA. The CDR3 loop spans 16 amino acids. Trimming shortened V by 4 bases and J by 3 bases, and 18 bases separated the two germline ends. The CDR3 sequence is CASSSRTSNYKETQYF. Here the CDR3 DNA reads TGTGCCAGCAGCTCACGGACCAGTAACTATAAAGAGACCCAGTACTTC.

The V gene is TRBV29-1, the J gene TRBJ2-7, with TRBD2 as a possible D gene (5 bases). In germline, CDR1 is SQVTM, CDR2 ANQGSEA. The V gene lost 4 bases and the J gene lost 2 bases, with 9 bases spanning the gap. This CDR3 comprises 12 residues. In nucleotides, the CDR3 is TGCAGCGTTGGATGGGGAGCCTACGAGCAGTACTTC. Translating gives CSVGWGAYEQYF.

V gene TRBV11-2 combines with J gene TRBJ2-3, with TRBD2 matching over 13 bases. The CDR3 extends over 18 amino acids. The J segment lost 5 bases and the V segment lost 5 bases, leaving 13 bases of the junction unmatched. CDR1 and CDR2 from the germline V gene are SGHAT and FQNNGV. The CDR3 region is CASSRPPTSGGRGDTQYF. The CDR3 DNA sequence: TGTGCCAGCAGCCGTCCCCCGACTAGCGGGGGGCGGGGAGATACGCAGTATTTT.

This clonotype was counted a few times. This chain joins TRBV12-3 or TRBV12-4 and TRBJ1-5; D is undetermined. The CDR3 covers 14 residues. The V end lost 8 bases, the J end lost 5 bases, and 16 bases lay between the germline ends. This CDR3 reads CASRMNGIYQPQHF. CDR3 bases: TGTGCCAGCCGAATGAATGGGATCTATCAGCCCCAGCATTTT.

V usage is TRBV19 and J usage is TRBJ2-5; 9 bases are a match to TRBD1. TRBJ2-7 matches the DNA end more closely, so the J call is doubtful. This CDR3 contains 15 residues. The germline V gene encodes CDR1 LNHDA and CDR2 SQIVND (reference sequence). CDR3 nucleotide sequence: TGTGCCAGTGGGAATACCGGGACAGGGAATTACGAGCAGTACTTC. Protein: CASGNTGTGNYEQYF.

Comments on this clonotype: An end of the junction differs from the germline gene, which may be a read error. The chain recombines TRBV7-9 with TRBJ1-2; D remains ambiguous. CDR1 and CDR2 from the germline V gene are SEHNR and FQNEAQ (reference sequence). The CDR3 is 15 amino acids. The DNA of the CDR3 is TGTGTCAGCAGCCCTATAGAGGAGGGTTTCGGAGGCTACACCTTC. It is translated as CVSSPIEEGFGGYTF.